The 29 T cell receptor beta chains below were found in one sample sequenced in a study of identical twins. TCRdb reprocessed the 5' RACE reads via MiXCR and lists one record per CDR3 protein. The data show some 230,000 distinct CDR3 sequences, 5.5% to 7.5% seen once. The data also belong to a second study, concerning T cells expressing NK-cell markers.

The sequencing input was CD8+ T cells sorted from blood. The receptors derive from a woman aged 18-35 years in good health.

This clonotype appeared many times. The chain joins TRBV9 to TRBJ2-1; TRBD2 aligns across 7 bases. The germline CDR1 and CDR2 sequences are SGDLS and YYNGEE. V gave up 2 bases and J gave up 8 bases; unmatched junction bases: 7. This CDR3 has 14 amino acids. CDR3 bases: TGTGCCAGCAGCGTCCTGGGAGGGTTTGATGAGCAGTTCTTC. Protein product: CASSVLGGFDEQFF.

This clonotype was counted many times. The V call is TRBV12-3 or TRBV12-4, the J call TRBJ1-1, with D unresolved. The V and J ends lost 7 bases and 11 bases respectively, with 14 bases between them. The CDR3 consists of 11 residues. In nucleotides, the CDR3 is TGTGCCAGCATCCTACCCTCGAAGGCTTTCTTT. Its translation: CASILPSKAFF.

The table lists this clonotype with many counts. The J gene is TRBJ2-1, the V gene TRBV12-5; 8 bases are shared with TRBD2. Germline trimming cut 0 bases from V and 8 bases from J; bases unmatched to any gene: 6. The CDR3 extends over 15 amino acids. Germline-derived CDR1 and CDR2 are LGHNT and FRNRAP. CDR3 in amino acids: CASGLVLAGRDEQFF. In nucleotides, the CDR3 is TGTGCTAGTGGTTTGGTATTAGCGGGAAGGGATGAGCAGTTCTTC.

This clonotype was seen repeatedly, ten times or more. The CDR3 bases are TGTGCCAGCACGGGTCTTAACACTGAAGCTTTCTTT. Residues: CASTGLNTEAFF. This chain joins TRBV7-6 and TRBJ1-1; no clear D. The V end was cut by 7 bases, the J end by 2 bases, with 8 bases between. The germline V gene encodes CDR1 SGHVS and CDR2 FNYEAQ. The CDR3 spans 12 residues.

This clonotype appeared a few times. The V gene is TRBV11-1, the J gene TRBJ2-1; 12 positions agree with TRBD2. The CDR3 is made up of 20 amino acids. Trimming at V came to 5 bases and at J to 1 base, leaving 15 bases not matched to a gene. Germline V lookup: CDR1 SGHAT, CDR2 FQDESV (reference sequence). Written as DNA, the CDR3 is TGTGCCAGCAGCCCAAGACTAGCGGGAGTCAGGGGTAGATCCTACAATGAGCAGTTCTTC. It translates to CASSPRLAGVRGRSYNEQFF.

This clonotype turned up a few times. The J gene is TRBJ2-3, the V gene TRBV9; D may be TRBD1 (5 bases). This CDR3 spans 15 amino acids. Trimming cost V 4 bases and J 1 base, with 13 bases left between them. The germline V gene has CDR1 SGDLS and CDR2 YYNGEE. CDR3 bases: TGTGCCAGCAGCCAAGATGTGACAGGCACAGATACGCAGTATTTT. Its protein product is CASSQDVTGTDTQYF. Variable domain in full (rest from reference TRBV9 and TRBJ2-3): DSGVTQTPKHLITATGQRVTLRCSPRSGDLSVYWYQQSLDQGLQFLIQYYNGEERAKGNILERFSAQQFPDLHSELNLSSLELGDSALYFCASSQDVTGTDTQYFGPGTRLTVL.

Concerning this clonotype itself: A much larger clone differs by one base, so this may be a read error. The J gene is TRBJ2-7, the V gene TRBV4-3; tentative D call: TRBD1 (5 bases). Germline CDR1 and CDR2: LGHNA and YSLEER. The CDR3 sequence is 15 residues long. The CDR3 sequence: CASSLGPGSGYERYF. As DNA, the CDR3 is TGCGCCAGCAGCCTAGGCCCAGGGTCGGGCTACGAGCGGTACTTC.

The rearrangement uses TRBV20-1 and TRBJ2-1; TRBD2 agrees at 7 bases. Per the germline V gene, CDR1 is DFQATT and CDR2 is SNEGSKA (reference sequence). V trimming: 0 bases; J trimming: 6 bases; junction bases outside the gene matches: 5. This CDR3 has 14 residues. The CDR3 coding sequence is TGCAGTGCTAGAGACTGGGAGGGCAGCAATGAGCAGTTCTTC. Translated, it gives CSARDWEGSNEQFF.

This clonotype was seen a few times. The chain uses TRBV2 and TRBJ2-5; 15 bases are a match to TRBD2. The CDR3 contains 16 residues. Germline V lookup: CDR1 SNHLY, CDR2 FYNNEI. J lost 4 bases, V lost 5 bases, and 5 bases had no gene match. In nucleotides, the CDR3 is TGTGCCAGCAGTCTGGGACTAGCGGGAGGTAGAGAGACCCAGTACTTC. As protein: CASSLGLAGGRETQYF.

V is TRBV4-1 and J is TRBJ2-3; 7 nucleotides match TRBD2. J lost 6 bases, V lost 3 bases, and 0 bases had no gene match. The CDR3 has 12 amino acids. Germline V lookup: CDR1 MGHRA, CDR2 YSYEKL. The CDR3 DNA sequence: TGCGCCAGCAGCCAGCGGGGGGATACGCAGTATTTT. Amino acids: CASSQRGDTQYF.

The chain joins TRBV6-2 or TRBV6-3 to TRBJ2-5; the match to TRBD2 covers 10 bases. The trim removed 5 bases at V and 5 bases at J, leaving 14 bases unmatched. Germline assignment: CDR1 MNHEY and CDR2 SVGEGT. The CDR3 spans 17 residues. CDR3 in DNA: TGTGCCAGCAGTCCACCCGGGATAGCGGGAGGAAGGGAGACCCAGTACTTC. Translation gives CASSPPGIAGGRETQYF.

The sample holds a few counts of this clonotype. This chain links TRBV20-1 with TRBJ2-5, with D tentatively TRBD2 (5 bases). The CDR3 spans 17 residues. The germline V gene has CDR1 DFQATT and CDR2 SNEGSKA (reference sequence). V gave up 1 base and J gave up 5 bases, with 23 bases separating them. In DNA, the CDR3 is TGCAGTGCTAGAGGTCTCTCGTTCGGGGTATCTCACGAGACCCAGTACTTC. It is translated as CSARGLSFGVSHETQYF.

The gene calls are TRBV27 and TRBJ1-5, with D possibly being TRBD1 (6 bases). Trimming removed 8 bases from V and 4 bases from J, with 18 bases in between. The CDR3 runs 15 residues. Germline CDR1 MNHEY, CDR2 SMNVEV (reference sequence). CDR3 sequence (DNA): TGTGCCAGCTCTTATGGGGGGCAGCCAAATCAGCCCCAGCATTTT. Encoded protein: CASSYGGQPNQPQHF.

The chain has TRBV16 and TRBJ2-7, with TRBD1 matching 9 bases. The CDR3 consists of 16 residues. Looked up from germline, CDR1 is KGHSY and CDR2 is FQNENV. The trim removed 3 bases at V and 2 bases at J, leaving 8 bases unmatched. The CDR3, as DNA: TGTGCCAGCAGCCAGGGTCCCGGGACAGGGACCTACGAGCAGTACTTC. Protein: CASSQGPGTGTYEQYF. The variable domain in full, completed from reference TRBV16 and TRBJ2-7, reads GEEVAQTPKHLVRGEGQKAKLYCAPIKGHSYVFWYQQVLKNEFKFLISFQNENVFDETGMPKERFSAKCLPNSPCSLEIQATKLEDSAVYFCASSQGPGTGTYEQYFGPGTRLTVT.

The J gene is TRBJ2-3, the V gene TRBV2; a possible D gene is TRBD2 (6 bases). V lost 7 bases and J 0 bases, leaving 14 bases between the germline ends. CDR1 and CDR2 (germline): SNHLY, FYNNEI. The CDR3 length is 15 residues. CDR3 protein: CASTEGTSSTDTQYF. The CDR3 region has the DNA TGTGCCAGCACCGAAGGGACTTCTAGCACAGATACGCAGTATTTT. The whole variable domain, filled in from reference TRBV2 and TRBJ2-3, reads EPEVTQTPSHQVTQMGQEVILRCVPISNHLYFYWYRQILGQKVEFLVSFYNNEISEKSEIFDDQFSVERPDGSNFTLKIRSTKLEDSAMYFCASTEGTSSTDTQYFGPGTRLTVL.

This clonotype turned up a few times. The chain is built from TRBV5-1 and TRBJ2-1; tentatively, D is TRBD2 (5 bases). The germline V gene has CDR1 SGHRS and CDR2 YFSETQ. The CDR3 sequence is 17 residues long. Trimming pared 0 bases from V and 0 bases from J, leaving 13 bases between. CDR3 DNA sequence: TGCGCCAGCAGCTTGGTACCGAGGGATAGCTCCTACAATGAGCAGTTCTTC. It codes for CASSLVPRDSSYNEQFF.

This clonotype was detected a few times. This chain uses TRBV27 with TRBJ2-7; unclear D gene. This CDR3 region has 14 residues. Trimming took off 8 bases at V and 3 bases at J, with 17 bases between the two ends. The germline gives CDR1 MNHEY, CDR2 SMNVEV (reference sequence). CDR3 loop: CASGHQASGYEQYF. The CDR3 DNA reads TGTGCCAGCGGCCACCAGGCTTCGGGCTACGAGCAGTACTTC.

Only a few counts were recorded for this clonotype. V and J are TRBV29-1 and TRBJ1-4; the D gene is possibly TRBD1 (6 bases). Looked up from germline, CDR1 is SQVTM and CDR2 is ANQGSEA. V dropped 6 bases and J dropped 5 bases, with 16 bases sitting between them. This CDR3 has 14 residues. The CDR3: CSVANRALNEKLFF. CDR3 DNA sequence: TGCAGCGTCGCGAACAGGGCGCTAAATGAAAAACTGTTTTTT.

This clonotype was seen a handful of times. This chain connects TRBV3-1 to TRBJ2-7; D gene unclear. The CDR3 loop spans 14 amino acids. V was shortened by 0 bases and J by 2 bases, with 8 bases between the two germline ends. From germline, CDR1 is LGHDT and CDR2 YNNKEL (reference sequence). The DNA for the CDR3 is TGTGCCAGCAGCCAAGATCCACCGGCCTACGAGCAGTACTTC. Its protein is CASSQDPPAYEQYF.

The chain combines TRBV7-9 with TRBJ1-1; possible D gene TRBD1, 6 bases. Germline CDR1 is SEHNR and CDR2 is FQNEAQ (reference sequence). CDR3 size: 15 residues. The germline V and J ends were trimmed by 0 bases and 4 bases, with 12 bases remaining between them. The CDR3, as DNA: TGTGCCAGCAGCTTAGCACAGGGTGATAGCACTGAAGCTTTCTTT. This translates into CASSLAQGDSTEAFF.

The chain uses TRBV12-3 or TRBV12-4 and TRBJ1-5, with 8 bases matching TRBD1. The CDR3 totals 15 residues. V lost 6 bases and J lost 9; bases outside the gene matches: 13. CDR3 in DNA: TGTGCCAGCAGCACGGACAGGGAAGGGAAGGTGCCCCAGCATTTT. It yields the protein CASSTDREGKVPQHF.

The chain joins TRBV7-8 to TRBJ2-5; D possibly corresponds to TRBD2 (6 bases). Trimming removed 1 base from V and 5 bases from J, with 11 bases in between. The CDR3 covers 14 residues. Germline V gene data show CDR1 as SGHVS and CDR2 as FQNEAQ. CDR3 DNA: TGTGCCAGCAGCTTAGTGGCCAGCGGGGAGACCCAGTACTTC. This sequence encodes CASSLVASGETQYF.

This clonotype occurred many times. The chain recombines TRBV7-2 with TRBJ2-5; the match to TRBD1 covers 7 bases. Looked up from germline, CDR1 is SGHTA and CDR2 is FQGNSA. The V gene end was trimmed by 5 bases and the J gene end by 4 bases; junction bases not matched to a gene: 1. This CDR3 has 12 residues. CDR3 loop: CASSRTGETQYF. For the CDR3, the DNA is TGTGCCAGCAGCCGGACAGGAGAGACCCAGTACTTC.

V gene TRBV20-1 combines with J gene TRBJ2-1, with D uncertain. The CDR3 is 13 amino acids. Trimming removed 5 bases from V and 6 bases from J, with 14 bases in between. Looked up from germline, CDR1 is DFQATT and CDR2 is SNEGSKA (reference sequence). CDR3 nucleotides: TGCAGTGCTCGCGGCGGCAGGCTCAATGAGCAGTTCTTC. It translates to CSARGGRLNEQFF.

This clonotype was seen more than once but under ten times. This chain uses TRBV30 with TRBJ2-1; D is unresolved. The CDR3 spans 14 residues. Trimming left V 7 bases short and J 6 bases short, with 19 bases between. Per germline, CDR1 GTSNPN and CDR2 SVGIG (reference sequence). DNA for the CDR3: TGTGCCTCGGCCGCGGCAAGTCGGCTCAATGAGCAGTTCTTC. Amino acids: CASAAASRLNEQFF.

In its sample, this clonotype was seen a few times. This sequence joins TRBV12-5 and TRBJ1-1; D call uncertain. Germline loops: CDR1 LGHNT, CDR2 FRNRAP. Trimming stripped 5 bases from V and 1 base from J, with 8 bases between. The CDR3 is 13 amino acids. CDR3 sequence reads: CASGPGGNTEAFF. CDR3 in DNA: TGTGCTAGTGGTCCGGGAGGGAACACTGAAGCTTTCTTT. The variable domain in full, with the rest retrieved from reference TRBV12-5 and TRBJ1-1, is DARVTQTPRHKVTEMGQEVTMRCQPILGHNTVFWYRQTMMQGLELLAYFRNRAPLDDSGMPKDRFSAEMPDATLATLKIQPSEPRDSAVYFCASGPGGNTEAFFGQGTRLTVV.

Many counts were recorded for this clonotype. This rearrangement joins TRBV29-1 to TRBJ2-1; tentative D call: TRBD1 (7 bases). Germline V lookup: CDR1 SQVTM, CDR2 ANQGSEA. Trimming cost V 6 bases and J 7 bases, with 16 bases left between them. The CDR3 is 13 residues long. CDR3 bases: TGCAGCGTGATCAGGGGGACTCTAAATGAGCAGTTCTTC. This sequence encodes CSVIRGTLNEQFF.

This clonotype has only a few counts. The V and J genes are TRBV7-9 and TRBJ2-5; D is uncertain. The CDR3 is 13 amino acids. V shed 4 bases and J shed 5 bases, with 11 bases lying between them. Germline V CDR1 and CDR2: SEHNR, FQNEAQ (reference sequence). CDR3 protein: CASSYSSWETQYF. The CDR3 nucleotides read TGTGCCAGCAGCTACAGTTCGTGGGAGACCCAGTACTTC.

This chain uses TRBV7-6 with TRBJ2-3; D is possibly TRBD2 (6 bases). V lost 2 bases, J lost 4 bases, and 10 bases lay in between. The CDR3 is made up of 14 amino acids. Germline assignment: CDR1 SGHVS and CDR2 FNYEAQ. CDR3 bases: TGTGCCAGCAGCTTACAGGGAGGTTCAGATACGCAGTATTTT. This translates into CASSLQGGSDTQYF.